This record looks at one T cell receptor (beta chain) sequence and its context. Antigen unknown. The study drew the donors from its approximately 110-subject validation cohort, separate from the roughly 700-subject first cohort. This sample is part of a study of cytomegalovirus exposure and HLA in healthy donors. The assay was immunoSEQ multiplex PCR, and TCRdb's table has in-frame clones only and misses some. The sample includes approximately 88,000 clones, about 96% of them seen just once. With 3 bases clipped from V and 0 bases from J, the junction kept 4 bases outside the gene matches. The CDR3 contains 15 residues. Per germline, CDR1 SGHAT and CDR2 FQNNGV. Study observations and caveats: A classifier reportedly called cytomegalovirus status with high sensitivity and specificity.

Sequenced input: PBMCs. This TCR derives from a woman aged 18-30 years in good health and CMV-seronegative. The J gene is TRBJ1-1, the V gene TRBV11-2; 7 nucleotides match TRBD1. The CDR3 reads CASSFIRGLNTEAFF. The CDR3 region has the DNA TGTGCCAGCAGCTTTATAAGGGGGCTGAACACTGAAGCTTTCTTT.